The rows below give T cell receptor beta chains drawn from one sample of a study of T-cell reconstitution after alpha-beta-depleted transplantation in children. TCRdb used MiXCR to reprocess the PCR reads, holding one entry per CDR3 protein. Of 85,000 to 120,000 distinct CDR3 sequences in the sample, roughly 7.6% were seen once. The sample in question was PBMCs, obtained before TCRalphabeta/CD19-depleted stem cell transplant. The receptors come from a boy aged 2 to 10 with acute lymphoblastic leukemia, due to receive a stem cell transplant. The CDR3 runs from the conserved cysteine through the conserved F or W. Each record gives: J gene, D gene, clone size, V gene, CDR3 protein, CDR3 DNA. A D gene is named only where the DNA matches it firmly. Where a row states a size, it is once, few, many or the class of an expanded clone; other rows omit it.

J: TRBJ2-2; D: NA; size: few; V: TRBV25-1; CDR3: CASSHSGDTGELFF; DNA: TGTGCCAGCAGCCATAGTGGTGACACCGGGGAGCTGTTTTTT
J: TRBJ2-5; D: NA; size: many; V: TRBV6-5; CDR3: CASGLGGRETQYF; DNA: TGTGCCAGCGGATTAGGAGGGCGAGAGACCCAGTACTTC
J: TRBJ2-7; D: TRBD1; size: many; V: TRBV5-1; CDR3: CASSLYRGNGDEQYF; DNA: TGCGCCAGCAGCCTATACAGGGGTAATGGTGACGAGCAGTACTTC
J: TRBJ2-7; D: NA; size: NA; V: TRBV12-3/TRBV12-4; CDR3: CASGPTSSTEQYF; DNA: TGTGCCAGCGGCCCGACTAGTAGTACCGAGCAGTACTTC
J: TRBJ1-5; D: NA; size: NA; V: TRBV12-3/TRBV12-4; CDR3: CASSPHQLGGNQPQHF; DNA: TGTGCCAGCAGCCCCCATCAGTTGGGGGGGAATCAGCCCCAGCATTTT
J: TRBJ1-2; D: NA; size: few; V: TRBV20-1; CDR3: CSARGQGYGYTF; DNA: TGCAGTGCTAGAGGCCAGGGGTATGGCTACACCTTC
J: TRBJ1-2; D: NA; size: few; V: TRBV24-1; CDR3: CATSDLLDAHYGYTF; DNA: TGTGCCACCAGTGATCTACTCGACGCCCATTATGGCTACACCTTC
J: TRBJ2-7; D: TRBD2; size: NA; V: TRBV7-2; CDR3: CASSPAGAYPGEQYF; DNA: TGTGCCAGCAGCCCAGCGGGGGCCTACCCGGGCGAGCAGTACTTC
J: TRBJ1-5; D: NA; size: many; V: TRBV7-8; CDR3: CASSSDSELQPQHF; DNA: TGTGCCAGCAGCTCTGACAGCGAGCTTCAGCCCCAGCATTTT
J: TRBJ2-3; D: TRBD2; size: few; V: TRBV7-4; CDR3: CASSLGGLAGGVQYF; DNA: TGTGCCAGCAGCTTAGGGGGGCTAGCGGGGGGAGTACAGTATTTT
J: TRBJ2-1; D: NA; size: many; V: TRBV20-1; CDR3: CSAREPRDHNEQFF; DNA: TGCAGTGCTAGAGAGCCCCGGGACCACAATGAGCAGTTCTTC
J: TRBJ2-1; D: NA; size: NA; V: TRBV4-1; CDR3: CASSQGGGYEQFF; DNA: TGCGCCAGCAGCCAAGGGGGGGGCTATGAGCAGTTCTTC
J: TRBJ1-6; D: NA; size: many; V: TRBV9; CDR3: CASSSNYNSPLHF; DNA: TGTGCCAGCAGCTCCAACTATAATTCACCCCTCCACTTT
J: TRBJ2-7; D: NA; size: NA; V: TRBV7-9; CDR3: CASSLPTGSLEEQYF; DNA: TGTGCCAGCAGCTTACCGACAGGTTCCCTAGAGGAGCAGTACTTC
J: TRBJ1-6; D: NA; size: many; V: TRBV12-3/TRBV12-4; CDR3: CASSSAELNSPLHF; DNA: TGTGCCAGCAGTTCGGCCGAGCTTAATTCACCCCTCCACTTT
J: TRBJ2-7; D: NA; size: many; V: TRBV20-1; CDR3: CSARDRLYEQYF; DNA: TGCAGTGCTAGAGACAGACTCTACGAGCAGTACTTC
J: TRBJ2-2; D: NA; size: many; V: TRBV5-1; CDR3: CASTGDQPGNGELFF; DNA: TGCGCCAGTACGGGGGACCAACCTGGGAACGGGGAGCTGTTTTTT
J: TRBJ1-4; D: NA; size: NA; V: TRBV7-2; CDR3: CASSLAPVQAENEKLFF; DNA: TGTGCCAGCAGCTTAGCGCCGGTACAGGCCGAAAATGAAAAACTGTTTTTT
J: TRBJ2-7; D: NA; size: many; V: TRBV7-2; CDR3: CASSLFWADEQYF; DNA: TGTGCCAGCAGCTTATTTTGGGCAGACGAGCAGTACTTC
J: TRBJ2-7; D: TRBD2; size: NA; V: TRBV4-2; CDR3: CASSQDLVLAGVYEQYF; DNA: TGTGCCAGCAGCCAAGATCTTGTTTTAGCGGGGGTCTACGAGCAGTACTTC
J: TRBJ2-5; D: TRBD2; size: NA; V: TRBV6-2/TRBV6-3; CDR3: CASSYSPLAGGSRETQYF; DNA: TGTGCCAGCAGTTACTCCCCCTTAGCGGGGGGGAGTAGAGAGACCCAGTACTTC
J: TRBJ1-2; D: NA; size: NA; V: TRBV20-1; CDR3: CSARDLPGGYTF; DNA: TGCAGTGCTAGAGACCTCCCGGGGGGCTACACCTTC
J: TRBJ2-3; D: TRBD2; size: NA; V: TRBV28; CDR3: CASSLPGSGAQNTQYF; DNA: TGTGCCAGCAGCCTACCGGGGAGCGGGGCCCAGAATACGCAGTATTTT
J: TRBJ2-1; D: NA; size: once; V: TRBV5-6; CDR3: CASSLAPPGGYNEQFF; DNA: TGTGCCAGCAGCTTGGCCCCGCCAGGGGGGTACAATGAGCAGTTCTTC
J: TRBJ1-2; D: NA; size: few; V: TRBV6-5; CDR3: CASSYWPGDNYGYTF; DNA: TGTGCCAGCAGTTACTGGCCAGGGGATAACTATGGCTACACCTTC
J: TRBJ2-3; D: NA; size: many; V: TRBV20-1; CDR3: CSARGGATTDTQYF; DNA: TGCAGTGCTAGAGGTGGGGCTACCACAGATACGCAGTATTTT
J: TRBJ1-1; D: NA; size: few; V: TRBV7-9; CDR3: CASSSGGGNTEAFF; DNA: TGTGCCAGCAGCTCCGGGGGGGGGAACACTGAAGCTTTCTTT
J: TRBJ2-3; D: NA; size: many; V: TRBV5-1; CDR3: CASSVQGDTQYF; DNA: TGCGCCAGCAGCGTGCAGGGGGATACGCAGTATTTT
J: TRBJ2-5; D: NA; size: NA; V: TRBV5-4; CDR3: CASSLLGVGRGETQYF; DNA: TGTGCCAGCAGCCTGCTCGGGGTCGGAAGAGGAGAGACCCAGTACTTC
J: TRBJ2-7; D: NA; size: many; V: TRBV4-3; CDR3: CASSSSLSYEQYF; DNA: TGCGCCAGCAGCAGTTCGCTTTCCTACGAGCAGTACTTC
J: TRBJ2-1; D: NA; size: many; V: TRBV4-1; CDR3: CASSQDPQTPGVVNEQFF; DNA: TGCGCCAGCAGCCAAGATCCCCAAACCCCGGGGGTAGTCAATGAGCAGTTCTTC
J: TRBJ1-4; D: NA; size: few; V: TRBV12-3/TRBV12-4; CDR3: CASNLNPNEKLFF; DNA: TGTGCCAGCAACCTTAACCCCAATGAAAAACTGTTTTTT
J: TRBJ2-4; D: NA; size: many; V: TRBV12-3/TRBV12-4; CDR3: CASSFRTIAKNIQYF; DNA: TGTGCCAGCAGCTTTCGCACAATAGCCAAAAACATTCAGTACTTC
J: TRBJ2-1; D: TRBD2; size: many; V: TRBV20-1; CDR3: CSAAPPSRGYNEQFF; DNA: TGCAGTGCTGCCCCCCCTTCGCGGGGGTACAATGAGCAGTTCTTC
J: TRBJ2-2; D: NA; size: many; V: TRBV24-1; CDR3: CATRDTAGELFF; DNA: TGTGCCACCAGGGACACGGCCGGGGAGCTGTTTTTT
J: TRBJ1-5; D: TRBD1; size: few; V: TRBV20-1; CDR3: CSASRDSNSNQPQHF; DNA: TGCAGTGCTTCGCGGGACAGCAATAGCAATCAGCCCCAGCATTTT
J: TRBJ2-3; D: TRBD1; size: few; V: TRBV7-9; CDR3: CASSPTGVATDTQYF; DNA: TGTGCCAGCAGCCCTACAGGGGTTGCCACAGATACGCAGTATTTT
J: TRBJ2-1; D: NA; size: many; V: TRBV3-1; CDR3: CASSPGWYEQFF; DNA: TGTGCCAGCAGCCCCGGGTGGTATGAGCAGTTCTTC
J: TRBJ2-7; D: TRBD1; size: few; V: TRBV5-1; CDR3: CASFPGTGGSYEQYF; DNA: TGCGCCAGTTTCCCGGGGACAGGAGGTTCCTACGAGCAGTACTTC
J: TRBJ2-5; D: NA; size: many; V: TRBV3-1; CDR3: CASSPEGADHQETQYF; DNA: TGTGCCAGCAGCCCTGAGGGAGCGGACCACCAAGAGACCCAGTACTTC
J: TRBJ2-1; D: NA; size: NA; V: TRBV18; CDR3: CASSPRQGSYNEQFF; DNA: TGTGCCAGCTCTCCACGCCAGGGCTCCTACAATGAGCAGTTCTTC
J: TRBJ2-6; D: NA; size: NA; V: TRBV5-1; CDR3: CASRQVPNAGANVLTF; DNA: TGCGCCTCCAGACAGGTCCCCAACGCTGGGGCCAACGTCCTGACTTTC
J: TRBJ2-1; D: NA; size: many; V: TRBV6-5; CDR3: CASSYFGDLYNEQFF; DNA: TGTGCCAGCAGTTACTTCGGGGATTTATACAATGAGCAGTTCTTC
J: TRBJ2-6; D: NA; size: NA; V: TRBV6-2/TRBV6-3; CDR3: CASSWTSSGANVLTF; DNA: TGTGCCAGCAGTTGGACCAGCTCTGGGGCCAACGTCCTGACTTTC
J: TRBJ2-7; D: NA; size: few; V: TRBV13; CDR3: CASSLGLASIGEQYF; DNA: TGTGCCAGCAGCTTAGGACTGGCCTCGATAGGAGAGCAGTACTTC
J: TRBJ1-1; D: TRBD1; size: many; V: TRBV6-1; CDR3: CASSKTGERAEAFF; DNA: TGTGCCAGCAGTAAGACAGGGGAAAGGGCTGAAGCTTTCTTT
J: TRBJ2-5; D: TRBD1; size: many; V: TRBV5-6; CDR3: CASRTTGGPDLGSQYF; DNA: TGTGCCAGCAGGACGACAGGGGGCCCCGATTTGGGGTCCCAGTACTTC
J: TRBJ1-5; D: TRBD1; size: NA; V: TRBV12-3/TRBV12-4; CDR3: CASSHPTGDSNQPQHF; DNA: TGTGCCAGCAGTCACCCCACAGGGGATAGCAATCAGCCCCAGCATTTT
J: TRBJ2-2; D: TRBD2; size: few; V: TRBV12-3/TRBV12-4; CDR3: CASSGSGGNTGELFF; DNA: TGTGCCAGCAGTGGTAGCGGGGGGAACACCGGGGAGCTGTTTTTT
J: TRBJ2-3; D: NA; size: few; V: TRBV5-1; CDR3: CASYRRSTDTQYF; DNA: TGCGCCAGCTACAGGAGGTCGACAGATACGCAGTATTTT
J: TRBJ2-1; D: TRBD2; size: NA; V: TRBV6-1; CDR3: CATTVRGTSYNEQFF; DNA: TGTGCCACTACGGTGCGGGGGACCTCCTACAATGAGCAGTTCTTC
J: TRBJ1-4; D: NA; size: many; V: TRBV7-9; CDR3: CASSLDPDVGEKLFF; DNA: TGTGCCAGCAGCTTAGACCCGGACGTCGGTGAAAAACTGTTTTTT
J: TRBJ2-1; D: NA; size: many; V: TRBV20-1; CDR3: CSTQTVYNEQFF; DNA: TGCAGTACCCAGACAGTTTACAATGAGCAGTTCTTC
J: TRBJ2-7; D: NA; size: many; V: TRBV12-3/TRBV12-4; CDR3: CASSRAAPYEQYF; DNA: TGTGCCAGCAGCCGGGCGGCCCCCTACGAGCAGTACTTC
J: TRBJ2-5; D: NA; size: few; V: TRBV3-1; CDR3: CASSQLGLGRETQYF; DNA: TGTGCCAGCAGCCAATTAGGCCTCGGCCGGGAGACCCAGTACTTC
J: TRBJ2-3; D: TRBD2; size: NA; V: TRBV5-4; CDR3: CASSSSGGPGDTQYF; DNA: TGTGCCAGCAGCTCTAGCGGGGGGCCCGGAGATACGCAGTATTTT